Below, 24 T cell receptor beta chains from the same sample are listed, as sequenced in a study of T-cell memory formation after mild COVID-19. TCRdb processed the 5' RACE reads anew with MiXCR; each CDR3 protein has one entry. The sample carries some 210,000 distinct CDR3 sequences, 27% recorded once. The sequenced sample was PBMCs or a T cell subset sorted from them (not recorded which). The receptors were sampled from an adult woman who had mild COVID-19 (a few samples of this study predate the infection). Cell type and time point are not known.

The chain uses TRBV10-3 and TRBJ1-5; TRBD1 might be the D (5 bases). CDR1 and CDR2 (germline): ENHRY, SYGVKD. The V end lost 0 bases, the J end lost 8 bases, and 14 bases lay between the germline ends. This CDR3 comprises 15 residues. The CDR3 here is CAISESIGTGEPQHF. The CDR3 DNA is TGTGCCATCAGTGAGTCGATAGGGACCGGGGAGCCCCAGCATTTT.

The chain links TRBV7-9 to TRBJ1-2; 8 bases line up with TRBD1. The germline gives CDR1 SEHNR, CDR2 FQNEAQ (reference sequence). This CDR3 spans 16 amino acids. With V trimmed by 1 base and J by 4 bases, 8 bases remained unmatched. The CDR3 DNA is TGTGCCAGCAGCTTAGGACCGACAGGGGAGTTCTATGGCTACACCTTC. This sequence encodes CASSLGPTGEFYGYTF.

V gene TRBV6-2 or TRBV6-3 combines with J gene TRBJ2-5; a weak D match, TRBD2 (5 bases). This CDR3 is built from 16 residues. V lost 5 bases, J lost 1 base, and 17 bases lay in between. The germline CDR1 and CDR2 sequences are MNHEY and SVGEGT. In DNA, the CDR3 is TGTGCCAGCAGTCTAAGGTTAGTGGGAGCCCAAGAGACCCAGTACTTC. Protein: CASSLRLVGAQETQYF.

This clonotype was seen a handful of times. The CDR3 region has the DNA TGTGCCAGCAGCCAAGGGACAGAAACAGATACGCAGTATTTT. It encodes CASSQGTETDTQYF. The chain links TRBV5-6 to TRBJ2-3; TRBD1 matches 7 bases. Germline V lookup: CDR1 SGHDT, CDR2 YYEEEE. The ends lost 4 bases at V and 3 bases at J; junction bases unmatched: 5. The CDR3 totals 14 residues.

V gene TRBV29-1 combines with J gene TRBJ1-2; D not certain. Looked up from germline, CDR1 is SQVTM and CDR2 is ANQGSEA. V was trimmed by 0 bases and J by 6 bases, leaving 8 bases between them. The CDR3 is 12 residues long. The CDR3 nucleotides are TGCAGCGTTGAAGATGCCCGGGATGGCTACACCTTC. It translates to CSVEDARDGYTF.

The table lists this clonotype with many counts. The V gene is TRBV3-1, the J gene TRBJ1-2, with TRBD1 matching 8 bases. V trimming: 4 bases; J trimming: 5 bases; junction bases outside the gene matches: 9. The germline CDR1 and CDR2 sequences are LGHDT and YNNKEL (reference sequence). The CDR3 covers 15 residues. CDR3 nucleotides: TGTGCCAGCAGCCTATCCTCCGGGACAGGATATGGCTACACCTTC. This encodes CASSLSSGTGYGYTF.

This clonotype was counted only a few times. Written as DNA, the CDR3 is TGCAGCGTTGAAGACGGGCGATTGGGGAATGAGCAGTTCTTC. Residues: CSVEDGRLGNEQFF. The rearrangement uses TRBV29-1 and TRBJ2-1; D is uncertain. This CDR3 has 14 amino acids. V was trimmed by 0 bases and J by 7 bases, leaving 13 bases between them. Germline values: CDR1 SQVTM, CDR2 ANQGSEA.

This clonotype was counted once. V gene TRBV25-1 combines with J gene TRBJ1-5, with 8 bases matching TRBD1. The CDR3 contains 15 residues. The germline gives CDR1 MGHDK, CDR2 SYGVNS. Trimming removed 8 bases from V and 7 bases from J; junction bases left unmatched: 13. The CDR3 reads CASSSDGQGRQPQHF. CDR3 DNA: TGTGCCAGCTCCTCTGACGGACAGGGACGCCAGCCCCAGCATTTT.

The gene calls are TRBV4-3 and TRBJ2-1; no clear D gene. Germline CDR1 and CDR2: LGHNA and YSLEER. Trimming pared 4 bases from V and 0 bases from J, leaving 16 bases between. There are 17 residues in the CDR3. CDR3 protein: CASSPGSEGFSYNEQFF. The DNA for the CDR3 is TGCGCCAGCAGCCCGGGCAGCGAAGGCTTCTCCTACAATGAGCAGTTCTTC.

This clonotype was found a few times. J is TRBJ2-3 and V is TRBV4-3, with TRBD2 identical over 11 bases. Losses at the gene ends were 8 bases for V and 4 bases for J; bases not matched to a gene: 11. CDR1 and CDR2 (germline): LGHNA, YSLEER. This CDR3 is built from 16 residues. Written as DNA, the CDR3 is TGCGCCAGCGGACTTCGACTAGCGGGGTGGGCAGATACGCAGTATTTT. Translated: CASGLRLAGWADTQYF.

V and J are TRBV9 and TRBJ2-2; no clear D. With 4 bases removed from V and 6 bases from J, the gap between germline ends came to 13 bases. CDR1 and CDR2 (germline): SGDLS, YYNGEE. This CDR3 has 14 residues. The CDR3 loop reads CASSSSGLPGELFF. Written as DNA, the CDR3 is TGTGCCAGCAGCTCCTCCGGGCTACCCGGGGAGCTGTTTTTT.

This clonotype has just a few counts. The chain uses TRBV3-1 and TRBJ1-2; possible D gene TRBD1, 5 bases. This CDR3 spans 15 amino acids. V was shortened by 4 bases and J by 4 bases, with 16 bases between the two germline ends. The V gene's germline CDR1 is LGHDT and CDR2 YNNKEL (reference sequence). The CDR3 sequence: CASSPGPRYTYGYTF. The CDR3 DNA is TGTGCCAGCAGCCCGGGACCGCGATACACCTATGGCTACACCTTC.

The V gene is TRBV12-3 or TRBV12-4, the J gene TRBJ1-2; D gene ambiguous. Between the trimmed V and J ends, which lost 7 bases and 4 bases, there was a span of 10 bases. The CDR3 totals 12 residues. The CDR3: CASTQPGYGYTF. Here the CDR3 DNA reads TGTGCCAGCACCCAGCCGGGCTATGGCTACACCTTC.

A few counts support this clonotype. The chain combines TRBV5-1 with TRBJ2-5, with TRBD2 matching 9 bases. The CDR3 extends over 15 amino acids. The V segment lost 4 bases and the J segment 2 bases; nucleotides outside the gene matches: 6. The V gene's germline CDR1 is SGHRS and CDR2 YFSETQ. CDR3 DNA sequence: TGCGCCAGCAGCCCCTCTAGCGGGGCTCAAGAGACCCAGTACTTC. It yields the protein CASSPSSGAQETQYF.

The chain links TRBV5-1 to TRBJ1-2; no reliable D call. V was shortened by 0 bases and J by 4 bases, with 13 bases between the two germline ends. Germline V gives CDR1 SGHRS, CDR2 YFSETQ. CDR3 length equals 15 residues. The CDR3 region has the DNA TGCGCCAGCAGCTTGGCCGGCGGGTCAGGCTATGGCTACACCTTC. As protein: CASSLAGGSGYGYTF.

The chain links TRBV3-1 to TRBJ2-7, with a tentative D call TRBD2 (6 bases). Trimming stripped 4 bases from V and 3 bases from J, with 16 bases between. CDR3 length: 15 amino acids. From germline, CDR1 is LGHDT and CDR2 YNNKEL (reference sequence). This CDR3 is CASSRSGSGHYEQYF. CDR3 bases: TGTGCCAGCAGCCGTAGCGGTAGCGGCCACTACGAGCAGTACTTC.

The chain recombines TRBV29-1 with TRBJ2-3; 8 bases are shared with TRBD2. CDR1 is SQVTM, CDR2 ANQGSEA, per germline. J was trimmed by 0 bases and V by 2 bases; bases with no gene match: 4. CDR3 length: 15 amino acids. CDR3 amino acids: CSVETGGGSTDTQYF. The CDR3, as DNA: TGCAGCGTTGAAACCGGGGGGGGTAGCACAGATACGCAGTATTTT.

This clonotype occurred many times. The gene calls are TRBV27 and TRBJ1-2; weak D call: TRBD1 (6 bases). The CDR3 is 13 residues long. Deletions cut 5 bases from V and 2 bases from J, with 9 bases between. In germline, CDR1 is MNHEY, CDR2 SMNVEV (reference sequence). For the CDR3, the DNA is TGTGCCAGCAGTCACAGGGAGAACTATGGCTACACCTTC. This gives the protein CASSHRENYGYTF.

The chain uses TRBV5-1 and TRBJ2-7; weak D call: TRBD1 (6 bases). With 0 bases removed from V and 2 bases from J, the gap between germline ends came to 12 bases. Looked up from germline, CDR1 is SGHRS and CDR2 is YFSETQ. The CDR3 totals 15 residues. CDR3 amino acids: CASSLGWTDTYEQYF. The CDR3 nucleotides read TGCGCCAGCAGCTTGGGATGGACAGATACCTACGAGCAGTACTTC.

This chain uses TRBV30 with TRBJ2-7; TRBD2 aligns across 7 bases. CDR3 length equals 12 residues. J lost 6 bases, V lost 4 bases, and 6 bases had no gene match. Germline assignment: CDR1 GTSNPN and CDR2 SVGIG (reference sequence). The CDR3 here is CAWTRLAAEQYF. CDR3 in DNA: TGTGCCTGGACTAGACTAGCAGCCGAGCAGTACTTC.

This clonotype was observed a handful of times. V gene TRBV20-1 combines with J gene TRBJ1-3; 9 nucleotides agree with TRBD1. CDR1 and CDR2 (germline): DFQATT, SNEGSKA (reference sequence). V lost 0 bases, J lost 1 base, and 7 bases stayed unmatched. CDR3 length: 17 residues. The CDR3 loop reads CSARDLYDRGSGNTIYF. DNA for the CDR3: TGCAGTGCTAGAGATTTATACGACAGGGGGTCTGGAAACACCATATATTTT.

The chain recombines TRBV4-1 with TRBJ2-3, with D possibly matching TRBD2 (6 bases). The germline gives CDR1 MGHRA, CDR2 YSYEKL. The CDR3 runs to 15 residues. Trimming shortened V by 1 base and J by 6 bases, and 14 bases separated the two germline ends. CDR3 coding DNA: TGCGCCAGCAGCCAAGTCATCATTGGGGGGGATACGCAGTATTTT. This codes for CASSQVIIGGDTQYF.

The V call is TRBV9, the J call TRBJ2-2, with 9 bases aligning to TRBD2. V dropped 3 bases and J dropped 6; count of bases not matched to a gene: 9. Germline lookup yields CDR1 SGDLS and CDR2 YYNGEE. The length of the CDR3 is 16 residues. CDR3 nucleotides: TGTGCCAGCAGCGCCACCGGGACTAGCTTTGCCGGGGAGCTGTTTTTT. It encodes CASSATGTSFAGELFF.

As to this clonotype: This likely comes from a read error, as the CDR3 has no conserved phenylalanine or tryptophan at its end. The chain joins TRBV4-3 to TRBJ1-2; D unclear. Looked up from germline, CDR1 is LGHNA and CDR2 is YSLEER. CDR3 size: 15 residues. V lost 0 bases and J lost 4, with 12 bases in between. CDR3 in DNA: TGCGCCAGCAGCCAAGATCCAACAGACGTCTATGGCTACACCTTA. Protein: CASSQDPTDVYGYTL.